The source of this T cell receptor beta chain is a study of blood T cell repertoires in COVID-19. Study details: In each case, the material was cDNA or gDNA derived from T cells, B-cell-depleted T cells, or PBMCs.

Study members were between about 18 and 100 years old and lived in 20 to 30 US regions. Allocation to cohorts depended on clinical history reported by the participants. Trimming stripped 6 bases from V and 8 bases from J, with 11 bases between. This CDR3 has 12 amino acids. Germline CDR1 is MNHEY and CDR2 is SVGAGI. Authors' methods: Reference gene primers were amplified, and this amplification served to estimate nucleated cell counts. Clones were sequenced by immunoSEQ multiplex PCR, and TCRdb holds only the in-frame ones, with some missing. V, J and clone size were drawn from that table, and D and trimming were deduced from the DNA. Of around 230,000 clones in the sample, roughly 87% are singletons; the top ten hold 9% to 12%.

The chain is built from TRBV6-5 and TRBJ2-1; D is possibly TRBD1 (5 bases). The sample taken for sequencing was PBMCs or T cells enriched from blood (not recorded which). This sequence originates from a man younger than 30 with acute COVID-19. CDR3 in amino acids: CASRTIGDEQFF. DNA for the CDR3: TGTGCCAGCAGAACCATAGGGGATGAGCAGTTCTTC.